The 25 T cell receptor beta chains below all came from one sample that was sequenced in a study of blood T cell repertoires in COVID-19. Profiling relied on immunoSEQ multiplex PCR, and the TCRdb table lists in-frame clones only, not all of them. This sample has nearly 110,000 clones, with about 93% found just once. The sample comprised peripheral blood. The receptors originated from a woman between 25 and 40 years old with acute or convalescent COVID-19.

The rearrangement uses TRBV6-2 or TRBV6-3 and TRBJ1-1, with D hard to call. Trimming took 5 bases from V and 0 from J, leaving 7 bases between them. Per the germline V gene, CDR1 is MNHEY and CDR2 is SVGEGT. The CDR3 loop spans 13 amino acids. This chain's CDR3 is CASSGPLNTEAFF. The CDR3 region has the DNA TGTGCCAGCAGTGGGCCGTTGAACACTGAAGCTTTCTTT.

V is TRBV30 and J is TRBJ2-6; no firm D call. Germline V CDR1 and CDR2: GTSNPN, SVGIG (reference sequence). Trimming cost V 2 bases and J 0 bases, with 5 bases left between them. CDR3 length: 14 amino acids. CDR3 DNA sequence: TGTGCCTGGAGTTATATCTCTGGGGCCAACGTCCTGACTTTC. Residues: CAWSYISGANVLTF. Full variable domain (missing parts from reference TRBV30 and TRBJ2-6): SQTIHQWPATLVQPVGSPLSLECTVEGTSNPNLYWYRQAAGRGLQLLFYSVGIGQISSEVPQNLSASRPQDRQFILSSKKLLLSDSGFYLCAWSYISGANVLTFGAGSRLTVL.

The genes are TRBV4-1 and TRBJ2-1; 7 nucleotides line up with TRBD1. Germline trimming cut 0 bases from V and 12 bases from J; bases unmatched to any gene: 8. Germline V gives CDR1 MGHRA, CDR2 YSYEKL. This CDR3 is built from 14 residues. DNA of the CDR3: TGCGCCAGCAGCCAAGAACTAGATCCAGGGGGGCAGTTCTTC. It encodes CASSQELDPGGQFF.

This rearrangement joins TRBV11-2 to TRBJ1-6; tentatively, D is TRBD1 (5 bases). The germline CDR1 and CDR2 sequences are SGHAT and FQNNGV. Trimming stripped 1 base from V and 7 bases from J, with 17 bases between. CDR3 length: 17 amino acids. This CDR3 is CASSLGVVITGNSPLHF. DNA of the CDR3: TGTGCCAGCAGCTTAGGAGTTGTGATAACAGGAAATTCACCCCTCCACTTT.

This sequence joins TRBV12-3 or TRBV12-4 and TRBJ1-6, with D tentatively TRBD1 (5 bases). The CDR3 covers 12 residues. V was clipped by 7 bases and J by 11 bases, with 12 bases between them. DNA for the CDR3: TGTGCCAGCACCCCCGGGGGGACACCCCTCCACTTT. Protein sequence: CASTPGGTPLHF.

This chain connects TRBV5-1 to TRBJ1-5, with D perhaps TRBD1 (6 bases). Germline V gives CDR1 SGHRS, CDR2 YFSETQ. Trimming took off 0 bases at V and 2 bases at J, with 12 bases between the two ends. CDR3 length: 16 residues. Here the CDR3 DNA reads TGCGCCAGCAGCTTGGAGGGCAGGGGAGGCAATCAGCCCCAGCATTTT. Protein sequence: CASSLEGRGGNQPQHF.

This clone appeared a few times. V and J are TRBV28 and TRBJ2-7; D may be TRBD1 (6 bases). V was clipped by 6 bases and J by 0 bases, with 15 bases between them. CDR1 and CDR2 (germline): MDHEN, SYDVKM. This CDR3 has 15 amino acids. The CDR3 loop is CASRKTGYYSYEQYF. The DNA of the CDR3 is TGTGCCAGCAGAAAAACAGGGTACTACTCCTACGAGCAGTACTTC.

The gene calls are TRBV28 and TRBJ1-5; possibly TRBD1 for D (5 bases). The CDR3 loop spans 14 amino acids. The V and J ends lost 4 bases and 4 bases respectively, with 11 bases between them. CDR1 MDHEN and CDR2 SYDVKM come from the germline V gene. CDR3 residues: CASSSTQGNQPQHF. The CDR3 nucleotides are TGTGCCAGCAGTTCCACGCAGGGAAATCAGCCCCAGCATTTT.

The CDR3 nucleotides read TGTGCCAGCAGCTTCGGGGGGCCAGGAGATACGCAGTATTTT. Its protein product is CASSFGGPGDTQYF. This chain connects TRBV5-6 to TRBJ2-3; D might be TRBD2 (7 bases). CDR1 SGHDT and CDR2 YYEEEE come from the germline V gene. Trimming cost V 2 bases and J 5 bases, with 12 bases left between them. The CDR3 loop spans 14 amino acids.

The chain uses TRBV25-1 and TRBJ2-1, with TRBD1 as a possible D gene (7 bases). The CDR3 spans 15 residues. CDR1 MGHDK and CDR2 SYGVNS come from the germline V gene. Trimming stripped 3 bases from V and 5 bases from J, with 14 bases between. In nucleotides, the CDR3 is TGTGCCAGCAGTGACGCGGGACAGATCAACAATGAGCAGTTCTTC. It translates to CASSDAGQINNEQFF.

The chain carries TRBV7-8 and TRBJ1-2; TRBD1 agrees at 7 bases. Germline values: CDR1 SGHVS, CDR2 FQNEAQ. The CDR3 contains 15 residues. Trimming took 1 base from V and 4 from J; bases not matched to a gene: 6. CDR3 DNA: TGTGCCAGCAGCTTAGGGGCAGGGGGTTCCTATGGCTACACCTTC. Its translation is CASSLGAGGSYGYTF.

The chain recombines TRBV27 with TRBJ2-4, with TRBD1 matching over 9 bases. V dropped 3 bases and J dropped 2; count of bases not matched to a gene: 8. Germline CDR1 is MNHEY and CDR2 is SMNVEV (reference sequence). The CDR3 extends over 17 amino acids. The CDR3 sequence is CASSFPGTGWTKNIQYF. In DNA, the CDR3 is TGTGCCAGCAGTTTTCCCGGGACAGGGTGGACCAAAAACATTCAGTACTTC.

The J gene is TRBJ2-2, the V gene TRBV6-4; possible D gene TRBD1, 6 bases. Germline CDR1 reads MRHNA; CDR2 reads SNTAGT. The CDR3 sequence is 16 residues long. Trimming shortened V by 0 bases and J by 1 base, and 9 bases separated the two germline ends. In DNA form, the CDR3 reads TGTGCCAGCAGTGACTCACCGACAGGGAACACCGGGGAGCTGTTTTTT. It yields the protein CASSDSPTGNTGELFF.

V and J are TRBV24-1 and TRBJ1-2; 10 positions match TRBD1. Trimming at V came to 4 bases and at J to 6 bases, leaving 7 bases not matched to a gene. Germline loops: CDR1 KGHDR, CDR2 SFDVKD. The CDR3 runs to 15 residues. The CDR3: CATSEPGTGANGYTF. For the CDR3, the DNA is TGTGCCACCAGTGAACCCGGGACAGGGGCGAATGGCTACACCTTC.

The rearrangement joins TRBV27 to TRBJ1-2; perhaps TRBD1 as D (6 bases). Looked up from germline, CDR1 is MNHEY and CDR2 is SMNVEV (reference sequence). Trimming removed 4 bases from V and 4 bases from J, with 10 bases in between. This CDR3 contains 13 residues. Written as DNA, the CDR3 is TGTGCCAGCAGTTCCACGGACAGCTATGGCTACACCTTC. Translating it yields CASSSTDSYGYTF.

The rearrangement links TRBV4-3 to TRBJ2-1, with TRBD2 identical over 11 bases. J gave up 3 bases and V 0 bases, and 4 bases lay outside the gene matches. This CDR3 region has 17 residues. The germline CDR1 and CDR2 sequences are LGHNA and YSLEER. CDR3 coding DNA: TGCGCCAGCAGCCAAGAACTAGCGGGAGCATTCTACAATGAGCAGTTCTTC. Protein product: CASSQELAGAFYNEQFF.

The chain uses TRBV19 and TRBJ2-1, with D possibly matching TRBD1 (6 bases). Trimming took 7 bases from V and 7 from J, leaving 11 bases between them. CDR3 size: 12 residues. Per germline, CDR1 LNHDA and CDR2 SQIVND (reference sequence). In nucleotides, the CDR3 is TGTGCCAGTAACACAGGGTGGAATGAGCAGTTCTTC. This gives the protein CASNTGWNEQFF.

The J gene is TRBJ1-2, the V gene TRBV7-3, with TRBD1 as a possible D gene (6 bases). Germline lookup yields CDR1 SGHTA and CDR2 FQGTGA. The CDR3 length is 15 residues. V lost 5 bases, J lost 5 bases, and 18 bases lay in between. CDR3 DNA sequence: TGTGCCAGCAGCCCCCGGGACATAGGCTTTTATGGCTACACCTTC. It encodes CASSPRDIGFYGYTF.

This clone was recorded only once. The chain's CDR3 is CASSPAETGGRRNQPQHF. The CDR3 nucleotides read TGTGCCAGCAGTCCCGCCGAGACAGGGGGTAGAAGAAATCAGCCCCAGCATTTT. The V gene is TRBV6-6, the J gene TRBJ1-5; TRBD1 aligns across 9 bases. The germline CDR1 and CDR2 sequences are MNHNY and SVGAGI (reference sequence). The CDR3 is 18 amino acids. Trimming at V came to 5 bases and at J to 4 bases, leaving 15 bases not matched to a gene.

As to this clone: The junction shows a germline mismatch at one end, possibly a read error. The rearrangement joins TRBV7-2 to TRBJ2-4; 8 nucleotides line up with TRBD1. The germline V gene has CDR1 SGHTA and CDR2 FQGNSA. CDR3 length equals 15 residues. This CDR3 reads CASSSGQAPLSLYNF. The DNA for the CDR3 is TGTGCCAGCAGCTCGGGACAGGCCCCACTATCCCTCTATAACTTC.

The J gene is TRBJ2-5, the V gene TRBV24-1; perhaps TRBD2 as D (5 bases). Trimming took 0 bases from V and 1 from J, leaving 17 bases between them. Per germline, CDR1 KGHDR and CDR2 SFDVKD. There are 18 residues in the CDR3. CDR3 in amino acids: CATSDLTDGLEGQETQYF. CDR3 nucleotides: TGTGCCACCAGTGATTTGACAGACGGCCTAGAGGGCCAAGAGACCCAGTACTTC.

To note about this clone: Other DNA sequences from this sample encode an identical CDR3 as well. This sequence joins TRBV5-1 and TRBJ2-7; D is perhaps TRBD1 (5 bases). V was shortened by 0 bases and J by 5 bases, with 12 bases between the two germline ends. This CDR3 is 14 amino acids long. Germline V CDR1 and CDR2: SGHRS, YFSETQ. The DNA of the CDR3 is TGCGCCAGCAGCTTGGTTCAGGGTTACGACGAGCAGTACTTC. Its protein is CASSLVQGYDEQYF.

The chain couples TRBV4-3 to TRBJ2-1, with 9 bases fitting TRBD1. The CDR3 consists of 18 residues. The ends lost 0 bases at V and 4 bases at J; junction bases unmatched: 10. Germline assignment: CDR1 LGHNA and CDR2 YSLEER. In DNA form, the CDR3 reads TGCGCCAGCAGCCAAGAATCTCGTAACAGGGGGCCTTACAATGAGCAGTTCTTC. It encodes CASSQESRNRGPYNEQFF.

V is TRBV6-6 and J is TRBJ2-7; TRBD1 aligns across 11 bases. The J segment lost 2 bases and the V segment lost 5 bases, leaving 11 bases of the junction unmatched. Germline-derived CDR1 and CDR2 are MNHNY and SVGAGI (reference sequence). The CDR3 spans 17 residues. The CDR3 coding sequence is TGTGCCAGCAGTCGTTGGACAGGGGGCGCCGTTACCTACGAGCAGTACTTC. It codes for CASSRWTGGAVTYEQYF.

The gene calls are TRBV2 and TRBJ2-3; 11 bases agree with TRBD2. Germline V gene data show CDR1 as SNHLY and CDR2 as FYNNEI. The CDR3 is 18 residues long. V shed 1 base and J 0 bases; nucleotides not matched to a gene: 6. CDR3 bases: TGTGCCAGCAGTGAAGGGACTTTAGCGGGAGGGAGCACAGATACGCAGTATTTT. Translation: CASSEGTLAGGSTDTQYF.